The clone carrying this TCR beta chain was seen a few times. Its specificity is unknown. The junction had 8 bases not matched to a gene; V was cut back by 8 bases and J by 2 bases. The germline gives CDR1 SQVTM, CDR2 ANQGSEA. The CDR3 is 15 amino acids. These data originate in a study of human T cells and chemical hapten exposure. Study details: Minor pooled library volume differences mainly drove per-sample TCR yield variation. Whole-study findings and limits: TCRs at a frequency above 1 in 1000 stayed unchanged with DPC sensitization.

Separate cDNA molecules received unique molecular identifiers, which the library attached to them. As originally analysed: Samples ranged from about 20,000 to 700,000 TCRs, with a median of roughly 93,000. TCRdb reprocessed the RACE reads with MiXCR, giving one entry per CDR3 protein. It is TCRdb's table, rather than the study itself, that gives the V and J calls and clone size. Here the sample spans roughly 120,000 distinct CDR3 sequences, about 9.4% being singletons. The time point here: healthy volunteer bleed at 2 weeks. Unfractionated whole blood was the source from which total RNA was extracted.

Sequenced: whole blood. The V and J genes are TRBV29-1 and TRBJ2-7; 14 nucleotides agree with TRBD2. This TCR came from a male donor in good health. Some clones in this sample may be carry-over from other donors' samples. Here the CDR3 DNA reads TGCAGCACCGGGACTAGCGGGGGAGCCCCCTACGAGCAGTACTTC. Protein: CSTGTSGGAPYEQYF.